Described below is a single T cell receptor beta chain sequence and its context. Its antigen is undetermined. This sample stems from a study of Graves' ophthalmopathy and Graves' hyperthyroidism. Study conclusions and caveats: Ophthalmopathy and stable hyperthyroidism were discriminated by a 13-signature model, with over 85% sensitivity and around 81% specificity.

Physicians reached a diagnosis by relying on clinical symptoms, serum thyroxine, TRAb, thyroid ultrasound and orbital computed tomography. The PBMC fraction was derived from about 9.5 ml of fresh peripheral blood. Amplification of TCR beta CDR3 regions used RNA transcripts. After a first-round RT-PCR with HTBI primers, a second-round multiplex PCR was run. MiXCR was run by TCRdb on the multiplex PCR reads, yielding one entry per CDR3 protein. This table holds approximately 700,000 distinct CDR3 sequences, about 44% found once. The CDR3 runs 15 residues. The V gene's germline CDR1 is MGHDK and CDR2 SYGVNS. V lost 5 bases and J lost 5; bases outside the gene matches: 11.

The chain carries TRBV25-1 and TRBJ1-1, with TRBD1 identical over 7 bases. The specimen sequenced was peripheral blood. This clonotype originated in an adult man with Graves' ophthalmopathy. The CDR3 sequence is CASSYSSGGRTEAFF. CDR3 coding DNA: TGTGCCAGCAGTTACTCGTCAGGGGGTCGTACTGAAGCTTTCTTT. Drawing the rest from reference TRBV25-1 and TRBJ1-1, the complete variable domain is EADIYQTPRYLVIGTGKKITLECSQTMGHDKMYWYQQDPGMELHLIHYSYGVNSTEKGDLSSESTVSRIRTEHFPLTLESARPSHTSQYLCASSYSSGGRTEAFFGQGTRLTVV.